This TCR beta chain is from a study of cytomegalovirus exposure and HLA in healthy donors. Study overall: HLA-typed donors contributed about 85 million unique TCRs, which were held in an early data release.

This clone appeared a single time. Its antigen is not known. J lost 1 base, V lost 6 bases, and 4 bases had no gene match. Germline V gives CDR1 SNHLY, CDR2 FYNNEI. The CDR3 has 15 amino acids. Study outcomes and limitations: Later analysis placed DRB1 highest and HLA-C lowest in TCR association rates, which differed by HLA locus. Several V segments, TRBV6-2 and TRBV6-3 among them, could not be told apart and were dropped. An analysis that was carried out later associated about 17,000 TCR beta sequences with HLA alleles at 0.05 false discovery rate.

The primer mix had 60 Vbeta and 13 Jbeta primers. Repertoires were generated with immunoSEQ multiplex PCR, while TCRdb's copy carries only in-frame clones and drops some. This sample has approximately 160,000 clones, with roughly four fifths found just once. The sequenced sample was PBMCs. This receptor was taken from a girl aged 2-15 years in good health and CMV-seropositive. This chain links TRBV2 with TRBJ2-2; 8 bases map to TRBD1. CDR3 DNA: TGTGCCAGCAGAGGGGGGACAGGGAACACCGGGGAGCTGTTTTTT. Amino acids: CASRGGTGNTGELFF.